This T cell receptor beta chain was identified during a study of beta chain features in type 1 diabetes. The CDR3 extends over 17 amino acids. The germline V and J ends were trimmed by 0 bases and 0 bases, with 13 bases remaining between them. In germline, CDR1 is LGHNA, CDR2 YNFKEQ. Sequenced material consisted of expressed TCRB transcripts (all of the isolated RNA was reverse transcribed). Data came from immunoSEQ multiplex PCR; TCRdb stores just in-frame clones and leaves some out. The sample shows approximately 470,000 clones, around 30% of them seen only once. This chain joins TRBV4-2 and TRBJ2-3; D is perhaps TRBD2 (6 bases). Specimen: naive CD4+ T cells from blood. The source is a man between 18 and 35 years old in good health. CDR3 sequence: CASSQDRSGSSTDTQYF. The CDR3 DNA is TGTGCCAGCAGCCAAGATCGTAGCGGCTCTAGCACAGATACGCAGTATTTT.